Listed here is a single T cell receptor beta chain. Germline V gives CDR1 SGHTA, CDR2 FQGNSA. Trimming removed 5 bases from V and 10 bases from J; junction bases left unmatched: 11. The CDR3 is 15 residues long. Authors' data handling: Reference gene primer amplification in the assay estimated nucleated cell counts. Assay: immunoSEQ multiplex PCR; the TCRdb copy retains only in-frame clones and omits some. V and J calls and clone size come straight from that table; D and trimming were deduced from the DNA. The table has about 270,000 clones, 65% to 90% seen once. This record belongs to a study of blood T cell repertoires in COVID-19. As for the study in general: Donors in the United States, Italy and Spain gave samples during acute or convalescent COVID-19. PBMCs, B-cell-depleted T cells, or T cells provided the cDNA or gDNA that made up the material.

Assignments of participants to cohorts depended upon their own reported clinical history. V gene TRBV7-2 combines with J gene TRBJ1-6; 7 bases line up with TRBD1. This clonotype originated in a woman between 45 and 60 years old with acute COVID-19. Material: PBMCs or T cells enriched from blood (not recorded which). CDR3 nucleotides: TGTGCCAGCAGCGAGGGTTACAGGGGTCGATCACCCCTCCACTTT. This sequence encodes CASSEGYRGRSPLHF.